Listed here are 9 T cell receptor beta chains from one sample, sequenced in a study of cytomegalovirus exposure and HLA in healthy donors. The primer mix had 60 Vbeta and 13 Jbeta primers. Produced via immunoSEQ multiplex PCR; TCRdb's table is partial and in-frame only. This table has approximately 120,000 clones, 77% appearing once. Sequenced sample: PBMCs. The receptors were sampled from a woman aged 40 to 50 in good health and CMV-seropositive.

V gene TRBV2 combines with J gene TRBJ2-7; 8 bases agree with TRBD2. CDR3 size: 15 residues. The germline V gene encodes CDR1 SNHLY and CDR2 FYNNEI. V lost 4 bases and J lost 0; bases outside the gene matches: 5. The CDR3 nucleotides are TGTGCCAGCAGTGTTAGGAGCGGGAGCTCCTACGAGCAGTACTTC. It is translated as CASSVRSGSSYEQYF.

This rearrangement joins TRBV5-6 to TRBJ2-1; weak D call: TRBD2 (6 bases). CDR1 is SGHDT and CDR2 is YYEEEE in the germline V gene. V gave up 4 bases and J gave up 4 bases, with 18 bases separating them. CDR3 size: 16 residues. CDR3 nucleotide sequence: TGTGCCAGCAGCCCCATTGGTAGCGGACTATACAATGAGCAGTTCTTC. Its translation: CASSPIGSGLYNEQFF. Full variable domain (outside the CDR3, taken from reference TRBV5-6 and TRBJ2-1): DAGVTQSPTHLIKTRGQQVTLRCSPKSGHDTVSWYQQALGQGPQFIFQYYEEEERQRGNFPDRFSGHQFPNYSSELNVNALLLGDSALYLCASSPIGSGLYNEQFFGPGTRLTVL.

V and J are TRBV7-9 and TRBJ1-1; 8 nucleotides line up with TRBD1. The V gene end was trimmed by 5 bases and the J gene end by 4 bases; junction bases not matched to a gene: 6. Germline V gene sequence: CDR1 SEHNR, CDR2 FQNEAQ (reference sequence). CDR3 length equals 14 residues. The CDR3 is CASSPHQGATEAFF. The CDR3 DNA is TGTGCCAGCAGCCCCCACCAGGGGGCCACTGAAGCTTTCTTT.

CDR3 nucleotides: TGTGCCAGCAGGAGAGACACGCGCACAGATACGCAGTATTTT. This sequence encodes CASRRDTRTDTQYF. The gene calls are TRBV5-4 and TRBJ2-3; D uncertain. V was trimmed by 5 bases and J by 1 base, leaving 11 bases between them. This CDR3 is built from 14 residues. Germline-derived CDR1 and CDR2 are SGHNT and YYREEE (reference sequence).

The chain links TRBV15 to TRBJ2-7, with 9 bases lining up with TRBD2. The J segment lost 2 bases and the V segment lost 3 bases, leaving 2 bases of the junction unmatched. Germline values: CDR1 LNHNV, CDR2 YYDKDF (reference sequence). This CDR3 comprises 14 residues. The CDR3: CATSRGLAPYEQYF. The DNA of the CDR3 is TGTGCCACCAGCAGGGGACTAGCTCCCTACGAGCAGTACTTC. Variable domain in full (rest from reference TRBV15 and TRBJ2-7): DAMVIQNPRYQVTQFGKPVTLSCSQTLNHNVMYWYQQKSSQAPKLLFHYYDKDFNNEADTPDNFQSRRPNTSFCFLDIRSPGLGDTAMYLCATSRGLAPYEQYFGPGTRLTVT.

The chain links TRBV14 to TRBJ2-1; the D gene is possibly TRBD1 (6 bases). Per germline, CDR1 SGHDN and CDR2 FVKESK. The CDR3 runs to 13 residues. The V end lost 7 bases, the J end lost 9 bases, and 16 bases lay between the germline ends. The CDR3 DNA reads TGTGCCAGCAACCCAACACAGGGTGGTGAGCAGTTCTTC. It encodes CASNPTQGGEQFF.

This sequence joins TRBV7-3 and TRBJ2-1; TRBD2 matches at 15 bases. V dropped 4 bases and J dropped 6; count of bases not matched to a gene: 1. Germline V gene sequence: CDR1 SGHTA, CDR2 FQGTGA. The CDR3 is made up of 15 amino acids. The CDR3 DNA reads TGTGCCAGCAGCTCGGGACTAGCGGGAGGCAATGAGCAGTTCTTC. Translation: CASSSGLAGGNEQFF.

Concerning this clone: Sequence at one end of the junction differs from germline and may be a read error. This chain connects TRBV5-1 to TRBJ2-4; D might be TRBD1 (5 bases). Germline V gene sequence: CDR1 SGHRS, CDR2 YFSETQ. This CDR3 has 15 amino acids. CDR3 DNA sequence: TGCGCCAGCAGCGCAGCCACAGGCGCCAGAAACATTCAGTACTTC. Protein product: CASSAATGARNIQYF.

The gene calls are TRBV7-9 and TRBJ1-3; D not resolved. The CDR3 loop spans 14 amino acids. Germline V gene sequence: CDR1 SEHNR, CDR2 FQNEAQ (reference sequence). V was trimmed by 11 bases and J by 0 bases, leaving 14 bases between them. Here the CDR3 DNA reads TGTGCCTCGAGGCAGTCTATCTCTGGAAACACCATATATTTT. This encodes CASRQSISGNTIYF.